Shown below are 24 T cell receptor beta chains from a single sample sequenced in a study of technical replicates of blood from a handful of donors. Produced via immunoSEQ multiplex PCR; TCRdb's table is partial and in-frame only. The repertoire has more than 65,000 clones, roughly 91% of them found once; the top ten carry 0.39%. The specimen sequenced was T cells isolated from PBMCs. These receptor sequences come from a human donor in good health.

CDR3 bases: TGTGCCAGCAGCTTAGTATCCCCCTACGGCAGGATTACCTACGAGCAGTACTTC. Translated, it gives CASSLVSPYGRITYEQYF. V is TRBV13 and J is TRBJ2-7; no clear D gene. CDR1 and CDR2 (germline): PRHDT, FYEKMQ (reference sequence). This CDR3 comprises 18 residues. V was shortened by 1 base and J by 2 bases, with 21 bases between the two germline ends.

Here the CDR3 DNA reads TGTGCCAGTAGTACATTAACGGGGTCGAACACTGAAGCTTTCTTT. It encodes CASSTLTGSNTEAFF. This chain uses TRBV19 with TRBJ1-1; D remains ambiguous. Trimming removed 4 bases from V and 1 base from J, with 13 bases in between. The CDR3 sequence is 15 residues long. Germline CDR1 reads LNHDA; CDR2 reads SQIVND (reference sequence).

The genes are TRBV27 and TRBJ2-7; D is possibly TRBD2 (6 bases). V lost 7 bases to trimming and J lost 2 bases, with 15 bases between them. The CDR3 is 14 amino acids. Per germline, CDR1 MNHEY and CDR2 SMNVEV (reference sequence). The CDR3 coding sequence is TGTGCCAGCATCCTGGGGGAGGCTACCTACGAGCAGTACTTC. It translates to CASILGEATYEQYF.

V gene TRBV6-5 combines with J gene TRBJ2-7, with D uncertain. This CDR3 is built from 14 residues. CDR1 is MNHEY and CDR2 is SVGAGI in the germline V gene. The germline V and J ends were trimmed by 2 bases and 3 bases, with 11 bases remaining between them. The CDR3 bases are TGTGCCAGCAGTTACAATCCTACTAACTACGAGCAGTACTTC. This gives the protein CASSYNPTNYEQYF.

This chain uses TRBV9 with TRBJ2-7, with TRBD2 matching over 8 bases. CDR3 length equals 16 residues. Trimming removed 4 bases from V and 3 bases from J; junction bases left unmatched: 12. CDR1 SGDLS and CDR2 YYNGEE come from the germline V gene. CDR3 amino acids: CASSPKISGSFYEQYF. The DNA for the CDR3 is TGTGCCAGCAGCCCTAAGATCAGCGGGAGTTTCTACGAGCAGTACTTC.

V and J are TRBV13 and TRBJ1-2; 8 nucleotides agree with TRBD1. Per the germline V gene, CDR1 is PRHDT and CDR2 is FYEKMQ (reference sequence). Losses at the gene ends were 5 bases for V and 2 bases for J; bases not matched to a gene: 4. This CDR3 has 14 residues. In DNA form, the CDR3 reads TGTGCCAGCAGCCTACGGACAGGGAACTATGGCTACACCTTC. It translates to CASSLRTGNYGYTF.

This rearrangement joins TRBV6-5 to TRBJ1-2; 8 bases match TRBD1. Germline loops: CDR1 MNHEY, CDR2 SVGAGI. Trimming cost V 2 bases and J 8 bases; bases outside gene matches: 7. The CDR3 consists of 14 residues. CDR3 coding DNA: TGTGCCAGCAGTTACACTCTCAGGGGGCAAGGCTACACCTTC. This sequence encodes CASSYTLRGQGYTF.

The CDR3 sequence: CASSSTATGVYGYTF. CDR3 in DNA: TGTGCCAGCAGCTCAACCGCGACAGGTGTCTATGGCTACACCTTC. The chain is built from TRBV7-2 and TRBJ1-2; tentative D call: TRBD1 (6 bases). The germline gives CDR1 SGHTA, CDR2 FQGNSA. V lost 4 bases and J lost 4, with 16 bases in between. The CDR3 extends over 15 amino acids.

V usage is TRBV6-5 and J usage is TRBJ2-3, with D perhaps TRBD1 (6 bases). Trimming left V 6 bases short and J 4 bases short, with 14 bases between. The CDR3 has 14 residues. Per the germline V gene, CDR1 is MNHEY and CDR2 is SVGAGI. CDR3 sequence reads: CASSQGSVADTQYF. For the CDR3, the DNA is TGTGCCAGCAGCCAGGGGTCGGTGGCAGATACGCAGTATTTT.

This clone was seen a few times. This chain links TRBV10-3 with TRBJ2-6, with 7 bases that match TRBD2. The CDR3 contains 17 residues. The V and J ends lost 3 bases and 0 bases, in that order; junction bases with no gene match: 5. Germline CDR1 ENHRY, CDR2 SYGVKD. DNA of the CDR3: TGTGCCATCAGTGACCAGGGCGGGAGCTCTGGGGCCAACGTCCTGACTTTC. Amino acids: CAISDQGGSSGANVLTF.

This clone has a single count. The V call is TRBV29-1, the J call TRBJ2-6; D ambiguous. V was cut by 5 bases and J by 0 bases, with 14 bases left in between. CDR1 and CDR2 from the germline V gene are SQVTM and ANQGSEA. The CDR3 runs to 16 residues. The CDR3 sequence is CSVLPSRTSGANVLTF. CDR3 DNA sequence: TGCAGCGTTTTACCTAGTAGAACCTCTGGGGCCAACGTCCTGACTTTC.

Comment on this clone: This sample includes further DNA sequences coding for the same CDR3. J is TRBJ2-2 and V is TRBV6-5; D is perhaps TRBD2 (5 bases). Trimming shortened V by 7 bases and J by 6 bases, and 9 bases separated the two germline ends. Germline CDR1 and CDR2: MNHEY and SVGAGI. CDR3 size: 12 residues. In DNA form, the CDR3 reads TGTGCCAGCACTAGCACTTCCGGGGAGCTGTTTTTT. Amino acid sequence: CASTSTSGELFF.

This clone has more than one count but fewer than ten. The gene calls are TRBV7-3 and TRBJ2-7, with TRBD2 matching 8 bases. The germline gives CDR1 SGHTA, CDR2 FQGTGA. The CDR3 has 14 amino acids. V dropped 1 base and J dropped 4; count of bases not matched to a gene: 3. Here the CDR3 DNA reads TGTGCCAGCAGCTTAAATAGCGGGGCGTACGAGCAGTACTTC. It codes for CASSLNSGAYEQYF.

The chain joins TRBV5-1 to TRBJ2-7; 7 bases fit TRBD2. Germline V gene data show CDR1 as SGHRS and CDR2 as YFSETQ. V was pared by 0 bases and J by 2 bases, with 5 bases of the junction left unmatched. The CDR3 has 15 amino acids. Here the CDR3 reads CASSLDSGFPYEQYF. The DNA of the CDR3 is TGCGCCAGCAGCTTGGATAGCGGGTTTCCCTACGAGCAGTACTTC.

The CDR3 DNA reads as TGTGCCAGCAGCTACGGGGTCACCACAGATACGCAGTATTTT. It translates to CASSYGVTTDTQYF. The chain links TRBV5-6 to TRBJ2-3; TRBD2 might be the D (5 bases). Germline assignment: CDR1 SGHDT and CDR2 YYEEEE. This CDR3 is 14 amino acids long. The V gene lost 3 bases and the J gene lost 2 bases, with 10 bases spanning the gap.

The chain carries TRBV27 and TRBJ1-5; D not resolved. From germline, CDR1 is MNHEY and CDR2 SMNVEV (reference sequence). V was pared by 4 bases and J by 4 bases, with 8 bases between. This CDR3 comprises 13 residues. Here the CDR3 reads CASSSSINQPQHF. The CDR3 DNA sequence: TGTGCCAGCAGTTCATCAATAAATCAGCCCCAGCATTTT.

The genes are TRBV29-1 and TRBJ2-3, with D possibly being TRBD1 (6 bases). This CDR3 comprises 15 residues. Germline V CDR1 and CDR2: SQVTM, ANQGSEA. V was shortened by 4 bases and J by 4 bases, with 18 bases between the two germline ends. The CDR3 DNA follows: TGCAGCGTTGCTTTTATAGGGGGAAGCCCAGATACGCAGTATTTT. It is translated as CSVAFIGGSPDTQYF.

The gene calls are TRBV25-1 and TRBJ1-1; D not resolved. The CDR3 is 17 residues long. V dropped 0 bases and J dropped 0 bases, with 14 bases sitting between them. Germline V lookup: CDR1 MGHDK, CDR2 SYGVNS. CDR3 nucleotide sequence: TGTGCCAGCAGTGAATATCCTGCGGGGAAGATGAACACTGAAGCTTTCTTT. Protein sequence: CASSEYPAGKMNTEAFF.

The rearrangement links TRBV6-5 to TRBJ2-7; no clear D. The germline V gene has CDR1 MNHEY and CDR2 SVGAGI. The CDR3 extends over 13 amino acids. The germline V and J ends were trimmed by 6 bases and 1 base, with 10 bases remaining between them. In DNA form, the CDR3 reads TGTGCCAGCAGCCTACTCTATTCCTACGAGCAGTACTTC. Translating it yields CASSLLYSYEQYF.

The chain uses TRBV5-4 and TRBJ1-5; D perhaps matches TRBD1 (6 bases). Deletions cut 1 base from V and 5 bases from J, with 10 bases between. CDR1 and CDR2 (germline): SGHNT, YYREEE (reference sequence). This CDR3 has 14 residues. CDR3 in amino acids: CASSLTGGDQPQHF. The CDR3 DNA follows: TGTGCCAGCAGCTTGACGGGGGGCGATCAGCCCCAGCATTTT. Filled out from reference TRBV5-4 and TRBJ1-5, the complete variable domain reads ETGVTQSPTHLIKTRGQQVTLRCSSQSGHNTVSWYQQALGQGPQFIFQYYREEENGRGNFPPRFSGLQFPNYSSELNVNALELDDSALYLCASSLTGGDQPQHFGDGTRLSIL.

Points on this clone: At one end the junction does not follow the germline gene, possibly because of a read error. V is TRBV7-7 and J is TRBJ2-2, with 7 bases that match TRBD1. The CDR3 extends over 14 amino acids. CDR1 is SSHAT and CDR2 is FNYEAQ in the germline V gene (reference sequence). CDR3 region: CASRGTANTGELFF. DNA for the CDR3: TGTGCTAGCAGAGGGACAGCGAACACCGGGGAGCTGTTTTTT.

The chain links TRBV14 to TRBJ1-2, with D possibly TRBD1 on 6 matching bases. The CDR3 has 13 amino acids. The germline CDR1 and CDR2 sequences are SGHDN and FVKESK. The V gene lost 1 base and the J gene lost 8 bases, with 11 bases spanning the gap. CDR3: CASSQVQGRGYTF. CDR3 DNA: TGTGCCAGCAGCCAAGTACAGGGACGCGGCTACACCTTC.

V gene TRBV10-2 combines with J gene TRBJ2-1; 14 nucleotides match TRBD2. Germline V gene lookup returns CDR1 WSHSY and CDR2 SAAADI. J was trimmed by 4 bases and V by 6 bases; bases with no gene match: 2. This CDR3 has 15 residues. CDR3 DNA sequence: TGCGCCAGCAGGGGACTAGCGGGAGAATACAATGAGCAGTTCTTC. Translated: CASRGLAGEYNEQFF.

The chain combines TRBV18 with TRBJ1-1, with D unclear. Germline lookup yields CDR1 KGHSH and CDR2 LQKENI. V shed 5 bases and J shed 3 bases, with 10 bases lying between them. The CDR3 contains 13 residues. The CDR3 DNA sequence: TGTGCCAGCTCAGCGGAGGGATACACTGAAGCTTTCTTT. Residues: CASSAEGYTEAFF.